This T cell receptor (beta chain) appears in the sequencing data of a study of OX40 agonist ivuxolimab in advanced cancers. Sequencing was performed with immunoSEQ multiplex PCR; in TCRdb, only in-frame clones are kept and a portion is missing. The sample holds nearly 95,000 clones, approximately 94% seen once. The CDR3 is 16 residues long. Trimming at V came to 6 bases and at J to 2 bases, leaving 9 bases not matched to a gene. Per germline, CDR1 MNHEY and CDR2 SMNVEV (reference sequence). Sequences were derived from CD4+ or CD8+ T cells sorted from blood, sampled in a trial of the OX40 agonist ivuxolimab. The clonotype was recovered from an adult with an advanced solid tumor such as melanoma, head and neck, liver or kidney cancer. The rearrangement joins TRBV27 to TRBJ2-3; 9 bases fit TRBD2. Written as DNA, the CDR3 is TGTGCCAGCAGCCCAGTGAGCGGGGGGACCACAGATACGCAGTATTTT. Translated, it gives CASSPVSGGTTDTQYF.